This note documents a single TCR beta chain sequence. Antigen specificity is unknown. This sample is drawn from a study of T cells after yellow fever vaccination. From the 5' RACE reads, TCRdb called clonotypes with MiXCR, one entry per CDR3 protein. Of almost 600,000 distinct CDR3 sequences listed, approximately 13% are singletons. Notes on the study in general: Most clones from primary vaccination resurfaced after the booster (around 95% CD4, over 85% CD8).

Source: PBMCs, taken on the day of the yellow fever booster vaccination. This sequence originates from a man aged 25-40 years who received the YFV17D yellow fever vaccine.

CDR3 protein: CASTSNEKLFF. CDR3 bases: TGTGCCAGCACCTCTAATGAAAAACTGTTTTTT. V gene TRBV6-6 combines with J gene TRBJ1-4; unclear D gene. Germline V gene data show CDR1 as MNHNY and CDR2 as SVGAGI (reference sequence). Trimming pared 7 bases from V and 3 bases from J, leaving 3 bases between. The CDR3 totals 11 residues.